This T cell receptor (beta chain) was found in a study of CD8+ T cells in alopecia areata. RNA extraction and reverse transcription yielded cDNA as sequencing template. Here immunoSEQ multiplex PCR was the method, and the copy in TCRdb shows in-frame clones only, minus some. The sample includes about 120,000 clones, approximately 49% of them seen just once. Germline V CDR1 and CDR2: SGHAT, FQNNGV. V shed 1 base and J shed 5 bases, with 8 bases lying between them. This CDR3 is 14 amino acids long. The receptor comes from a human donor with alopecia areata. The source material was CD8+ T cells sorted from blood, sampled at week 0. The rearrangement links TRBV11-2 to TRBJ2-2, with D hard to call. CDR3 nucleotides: TGTGCCAGCAGCTTAGTAAGCGTTACCGGGGAGCTGTTTTTT. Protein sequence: CASSLVSVTGELFF.